The rows below give T cell receptor beta chains drawn from one sample of a study of blood T cell repertoires in COVID-19. Using immunoSEQ multiplex PCR, the repertoire was profiled, and TCRdb retains in-frame clones only, with some absent. The profile covers about 190,000 clones, with more than 70% appearing a single time and roughly 4% taken by the ten largest. The source material was peripheral blood. These receptors were collected from a woman younger than 45 with acute or convalescent COVID-19. Both conserved end residues are part of each CDR3. Each record gives: CDR3 length, J gene, V gene, CDR3 protein.

>11|TRBJ1-3|TRBV6-5
CASREGDTIYF
>12|TRBJ2-7|TRBV28
CASSFPFYEQYF
>17|TRBJ2-2|TRBV5-1
CASSKGSGRVDTGELFF
>14|TRBJ1-3|TRBV6-5
CASSYSFAGNTIYF
>17|TRBJ2-1|TRBV5-1
CASSSLRRQGLLGEQFF
>14|TRBJ2-1|TRBV5-1
CASSSSGRPNEQFF
>13|TRBJ2-5|TRBV10-3
CAISGQATETQYF
>18|TRBJ1-2|TRBV5-5
CASSLLWVTGGVLYGYTF
>12|TRBJ2-5|TRBV11-2
CASSLAGETQYF
>13|TRBJ1-1|TRBV24-1
CATSDNTVGQAFF
>16|TRBJ2-1|TRBV7-8
CASSLVAGGPKYEQFF
>15|TRBJ2-5|TRBV7-2
CASSLRLGGEETQYF
>15|TRBJ2-2|TRBV11-3
CASSPGTGKTGELFF
>14|TRBJ2-7|TRBV11-3
CASSLDRGGWEQYF
>13|TRBJ2-5|TRBV5-1
CASSLVYQETQYF
>17|TRBJ2-1|TRBV11-3
CASSLEKGTSGSFEQFF
>14|TRBJ2-5|TRBV11-3
CASSLEGVLETQYF
>14|TRBJ2-1|TRBV4-1
CASSREYSYNEQFF
>15|TRBJ1-6|TRBV19
CASSIAPQGNSPLHF
>12|TRBJ1-2|TRBV28
CASSFREGGYTF
>11|TRBJ2-1|TRBV19
CASRGADEQFF
>16|TRBJ2-2|TRBV6-6
CASSYPHRGDTGELFF
>17|TRBJ1-1|TRBV13
CASSSIRAGQGNTEAFF
>12|TRBJ2-5|TRBV2
CASRVAAETQYF
>14|TRBJ2-3|TRBV4-1
CASKGRGFTDTQYF
>14|TRBJ1-5|TRBV4-1
CASSQVPGDQPQHF
>13|TRBJ2-7|TRBV11-3
CASSLGLVGEQYF
>14|TRBJ1-1|TRBV11-3
CASSLQGAGTEAFF
>12|TRBJ2-7|TRBV5-1
CASGLNGYEQYF
>14|TRBJ1-4|TRBV4-2
CASSQERGLGRLFF
>14|TRBJ1-2|TRBV7-8
CASTNLRGDYGYTF
>11|TRBJ2-2|TRBV29-1
CSVEGHGELFF
>17|TRBJ1-2|TRBV6-1
CASSEEKPGTGNYGYTF
>12|TRBJ2-5|TRBV29-1
CSVVSLGETQYF
>13|TRBJ2-4|TRBV28
CASSPSGPNIQYF
>18|TRBJ2-6|TRBV18
CASSPRPGQGSGANVLTF
>14|TRBJ1-5|TRBV6-5
CASAWTGGNQPQHF
>12|TRBJ2-1|TRBV25-1
CASSERGYEQFF
>12|TRBJ1-1|TRBV14
CASSFLDREAFF
>15|TRBJ2-2|TRBV28
CASSEQGVDTGELFF
>15|TRBJ2-7|TRBV27
CASSLSGGSSYEQYF